The clone carrying this T cell receptor (beta chain) was found a few times. Its antigen is undetermined. This sample stems from a study of OX40 agonist ivuxolimab in advanced cancers. Across the study: Clinicians treated patients with ivuxolimab, an agonistic anti-OX40 (CD134) antibody.

The study, taken as a whole, reports: People who partly responded at 0.1-3.0 mg/kg had some of the least clonal expansion seen. CD8+ T cells averaged more expanded clones than CD4+.

Germline V CDR1 and CDR2: SGHKS, YYEKEE (reference sequence). V shed 5 bases and J shed 0 bases, with 12 bases lying between them. This CDR3 contains 15 residues. Here immunoSEQ multiplex PCR was the method, and the copy in TCRdb shows in-frame clones only, minus some. This table holds around 88,000 clones, just over 90% found once. This clonotype originated in an adult with an advanced solid tumor such as melanoma, head and neck, liver or kidney cancer. The material was CD4+ or CD8+ T cells sorted from blood, obtained in a trial of the OX40 agonist ivuxolimab. J is TRBJ1-3 and V is TRBV5-5; D is possibly TRBD1 (5 bases). CDR3 nucleotides: TGTGCCAGCAGTCGGGACTGGGCCTCTGGAAACACCATATATTTT. This codes for CASSRDWASGNTIYF.